These 10 T cell receptor beta chains share one sample of origin, sequenced in a study of shared clonotypes between healthy human individuals. Sequencing was performed with immunoSEQ multiplex PCR; in TCRdb, only in-frame clones are kept and a portion is missing. This sample has about 1.1 million clones, with around 77% found just once. Sequenced input: memory CD4+ T cells from PBMCs. Sample subset: CD45RA-negative fraction. The receptors here all came from a man in his late teens or twenties in good health. Some clones in this sample may be carry-over from other donors' samples.

V gene TRBV28 combines with J gene TRBJ1-2; 8 bases align to TRBD1. Germline V lookup: CDR1 MDHEN, CDR2 SYDVKM. Germline trimming cut 0 bases from V and 8 bases from J; bases unmatched to any gene: 8. The CDR3 has 15 residues. The CDR3 reads CASSLWFRGLGGYTF. The CDR3 DNA sequence: TGTGCCAGCAGTTTATGGTTCAGGGGGCTAGGCGGCTACACCTTC.

The chain combines TRBV11-2 with TRBJ1-4; 9 nucleotides match TRBD1. V lost 6 bases, J lost 8 bases, and 7 bases stayed unmatched. The length of the CDR3 is 14 residues. Germline CDR1 reads SGHAT; CDR2 reads FQNNGV. CDR3 coding DNA: TGTGCCAGCAGACCTACAGGGGGCGGGGAAAAACTGTTTTTT. It encodes CASRPTGGGEKLFF.

The table lists this clone with many counts. This chain uses TRBV25-1 with TRBJ2-1; the match to TRBD2 covers 10 bases. J lost 7 bases, V lost 5 bases, and 8 bases had no gene match. This CDR3 spans 15 amino acids. Per the germline V gene, CDR1 is MGHDK and CDR2 is SYGVNS. CDR3 nucleotides: TGTGCCAGCAGTCATCCGGGACTAGCGTTGAATGAGCAGTTCTTC. It yields the protein CASSHPGLALNEQFF.

The chain uses TRBV4-1 and TRBJ1-4; possible D gene TRBD1, 6 bases. Germline V CDR1 and CDR2: MGHRA, YSYEKL. Trimming took off 4 bases at V and 0 bases at J, with 15 bases between the two ends. The CDR3 consists of 17 residues. Here the CDR3 DNA reads TGCGCCAGCAGCCCCCGGGGGGGCTATGCAACTAATGAAAAACTGTTTTTT. It specifies CASSPRGGYATNEKLFF.

This clone was counted between two and nine times. This chain connects TRBV11-2 to TRBJ1-5; 7 positions agree with TRBD1. There are 13 residues in the CDR3. After removal of 5 bases from V and 5 bases from J, the junction contained 3 bases not matched to a gene. Germline values: CDR1 SGHAT, CDR2 FQNNGV. The CDR3: CASSLGQHQPQHF. CDR3 nucleotides: TGTGCCAGCAGCCTGGGACAGCATCAGCCCCAGCATTTT.

The chain recombines TRBV28 with TRBJ2-7; D unclear. V shed 8 bases and J shed 3 bases, with 8 bases lying between them. Germline V CDR1 and CDR2: MDHEN, SYDVKM. The CDR3 is 11 residues long. The CDR3 protein is CASSTDYEQYF. In nucleotides, the CDR3 is TGTGCCAGCTCCACAGACTACGAGCAGTACTTC.

The chain uses TRBV7-8 and TRBJ2-3; 10 bases match TRBD2. The V segment lost 3 bases and the J segment 2 bases; nucleotides outside the gene matches: 2. The germline V gene encodes CDR1 SGHVS and CDR2 FQNEAQ. The CDR3 covers 15 residues. CDR3 nucleotide sequence: TGTGCCAGCAGCTTCGGACTAGCGGCCACAGATACGCAGTATTTT. Protein: CASSFGLAATDTQYF.

The chain employs TRBV9 and TRBJ1-3; 10 bases agree with TRBD1. This CDR3 has 18 residues. CDR1 and CDR2 (germline): SGDLS, YYNGEE. With 2 bases clipped from V and 0 bases from J, the junction kept 8 bases outside the gene matches. The DNA of the CDR3 is TGTGCCAGCAGCGTGGGTCCGGGACAGGGGTCCTCTGGAAACACCATATATTTT. It translates to CASSVGPGQGSSGNTIYF.

J is TRBJ1-5 and V is TRBV15; D unresolved. Deletions cut 0 bases from V and 0 bases from J, with 15 bases between. The CDR3 runs 18 residues. Germline V gene lookup returns CDR1 LNHNV and CDR2 YYDKDF (reference sequence). CDR3 DNA: TGTGCCACCAGCAGAGATCCGCCGCACTATTATAGCAATCAGCCCCAGCATTTT. Its protein product is CATSRDPPHYYSNQPQHF.

This clone was counted once. The J gene is TRBJ2-3, the V gene TRBV6-4; possible D gene TRBD2, 5 bases. V shed 5 bases and J shed 2 bases, with 17 bases lying between them. CDR3 length equals 16 residues. Germline lookup yields CDR1 MRHNA and CDR2 SNTAGT. CDR3 region: CASSSDPLGSTDTQYF. The CDR3 nucleotides read TGTGCCAGCAGTTCCGACCCACTAGGATCCACAGATACGCAGTATTTT.